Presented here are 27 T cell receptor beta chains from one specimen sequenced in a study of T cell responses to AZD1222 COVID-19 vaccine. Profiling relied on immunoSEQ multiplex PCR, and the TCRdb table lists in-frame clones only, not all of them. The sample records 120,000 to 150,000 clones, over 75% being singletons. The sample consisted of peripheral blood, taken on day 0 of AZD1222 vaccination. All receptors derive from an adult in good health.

The CDR3 sequence: CASSFPSMPNYGYTF. DNA for the CDR3: TGTGCCAGCAGTTTCCCCTCCATGCCTAACTATGGCTACACCTTC. The rearrangement joins TRBV6-8 to TRBJ1-2; D is undetermined. This CDR3 is 15 amino acids long. Germline CDR1 and CDR2: MNHGY and SAAAGT. V was cut by 4 bases and J by 0 bases, with 12 bases left in between.

The DNA for the CDR3 is TGTGCCAGCAGTTACCTCGGGGGCACTGAAGCTTTCTTT. The encoded protein is CASSYLGGTEAFF. The rearrangement links TRBV6-2 or TRBV6-3 to TRBJ1-1; TRBD1 might be the D (5 bases). V lost 2 bases and J lost 4, with 8 bases in between. Germline V gene lookup returns CDR1 MNHEY and CDR2 SVGEGT. This CDR3 spans 13 amino acids.

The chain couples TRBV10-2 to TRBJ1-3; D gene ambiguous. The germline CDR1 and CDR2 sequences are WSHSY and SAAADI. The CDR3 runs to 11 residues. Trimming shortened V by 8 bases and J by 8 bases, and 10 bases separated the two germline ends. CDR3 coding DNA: TGCGCCAGCTCTCGTGGGGACACCATATATTTT. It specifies CASSRGDTIYF.

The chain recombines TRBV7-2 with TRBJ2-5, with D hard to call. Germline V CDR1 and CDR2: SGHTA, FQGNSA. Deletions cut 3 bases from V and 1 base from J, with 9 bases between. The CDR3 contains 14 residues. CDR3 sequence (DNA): TGTGCCAGCAGCTTCGGACCGATCCAAGAGACCCAGTACTTC. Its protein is CASSFGPIQETQYF.

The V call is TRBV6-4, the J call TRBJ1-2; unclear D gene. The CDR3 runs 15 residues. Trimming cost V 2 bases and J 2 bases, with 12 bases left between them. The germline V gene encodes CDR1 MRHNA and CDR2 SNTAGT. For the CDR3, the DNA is TGTGCCAGCAGTGACAGCCCCGCCGTCAACTATGGCTACACCTTC. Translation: CASSDSPAVNYGYTF.

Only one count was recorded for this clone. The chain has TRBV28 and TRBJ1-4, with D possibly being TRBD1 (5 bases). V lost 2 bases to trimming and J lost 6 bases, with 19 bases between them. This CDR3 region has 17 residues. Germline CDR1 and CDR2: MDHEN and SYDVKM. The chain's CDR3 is CASSLMVAGWMDEKLFF. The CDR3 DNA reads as TGTGCCAGCAGTTTAATGGTGGCAGGGTGGATGGATGAAAAACTGTTTTTT.

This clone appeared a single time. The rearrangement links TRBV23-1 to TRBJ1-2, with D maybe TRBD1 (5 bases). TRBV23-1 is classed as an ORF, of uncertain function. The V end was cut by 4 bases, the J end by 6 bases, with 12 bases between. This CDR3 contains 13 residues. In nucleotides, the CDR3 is TGCGCCAGCAGTCGACAGTTTAGGCATGGCTACACCTTC. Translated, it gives CASSRQFRHGYTF.

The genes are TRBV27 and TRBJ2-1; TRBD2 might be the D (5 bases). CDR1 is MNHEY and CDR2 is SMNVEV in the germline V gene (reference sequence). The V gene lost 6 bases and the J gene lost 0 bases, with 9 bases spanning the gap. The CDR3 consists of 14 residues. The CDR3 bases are TGTGCCAGCAGAACCACTAGCTCCTACAATGAGCAGTTCTTC. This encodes CASRTTSSYNEQFF.

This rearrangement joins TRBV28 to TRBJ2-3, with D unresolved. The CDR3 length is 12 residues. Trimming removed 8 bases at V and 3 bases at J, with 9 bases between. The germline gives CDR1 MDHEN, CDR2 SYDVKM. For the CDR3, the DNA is TGTGCCAGCCATACAAGTACAGATACGCAGTATTTT. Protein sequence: CASHTSTDTQYF.

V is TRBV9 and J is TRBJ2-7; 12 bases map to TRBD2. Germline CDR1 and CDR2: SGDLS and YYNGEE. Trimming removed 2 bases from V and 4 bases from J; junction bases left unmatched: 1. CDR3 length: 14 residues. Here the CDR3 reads CASSVTSGGYEQYF. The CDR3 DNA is TGTGCCAGCAGCGTTACTAGCGGGGGGTACGAGCAGTACTTC.

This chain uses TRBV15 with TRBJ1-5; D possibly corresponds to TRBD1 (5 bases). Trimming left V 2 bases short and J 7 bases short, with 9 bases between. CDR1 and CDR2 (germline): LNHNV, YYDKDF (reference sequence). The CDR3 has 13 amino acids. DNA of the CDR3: TGTGCCACCAGCAGACGGAGGGGACAGCCCCAGCATTTT. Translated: CATSRRRGQPQHF.

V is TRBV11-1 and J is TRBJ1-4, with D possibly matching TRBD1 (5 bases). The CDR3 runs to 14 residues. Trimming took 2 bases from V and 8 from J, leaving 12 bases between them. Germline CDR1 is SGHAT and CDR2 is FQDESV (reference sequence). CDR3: CASSLLGEPEKLFF. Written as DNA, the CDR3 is TGTGCCAGCAGCTTATTGGGGGAGCCAGAAAAACTGTTTTTT.

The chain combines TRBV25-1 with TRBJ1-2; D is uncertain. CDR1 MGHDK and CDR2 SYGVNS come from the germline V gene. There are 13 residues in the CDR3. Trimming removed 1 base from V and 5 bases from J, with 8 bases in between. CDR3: CASSESGIYGYTF. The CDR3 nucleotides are TGTGCCAGCAGTGAATCCGGTATTTATGGCTACACCTTC.

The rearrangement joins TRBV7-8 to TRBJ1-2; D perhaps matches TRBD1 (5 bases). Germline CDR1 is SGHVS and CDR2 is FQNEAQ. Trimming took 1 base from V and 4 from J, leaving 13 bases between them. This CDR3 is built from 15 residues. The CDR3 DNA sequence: TGTGCCAGCAGCTTAGGGGGGTCCATACCCTATGGCTACACCTTC. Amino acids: CASSLGGSIPYGYTF. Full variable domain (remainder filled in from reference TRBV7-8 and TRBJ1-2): GAGVSQSPRYKVAKRGQDVALRCDPISGHVSLFWYQQALGQGPEFLTYFQNEAQLDKSGLPSDRFFAERPEGSVSTLKIQRTQQEDSAVYLCASSLGGSIPYGYTFGSGTRLTVV.

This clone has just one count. The CDR3 DNA is TGTGCCACCAGCGGGGGGGGCTCTGGAAACACCATATATTTT. Translation: CATSGGGSGNTIYF. The V call is TRBV15, the J call TRBJ1-3, with D possibly matching TRBD1 (5 bases). Trimming pared 5 bases from V and 0 bases from J, leaving 8 bases between. The CDR3 is 14 amino acids. CDR1 LNHNV and CDR2 YYDKDF come from the germline V gene (reference sequence).

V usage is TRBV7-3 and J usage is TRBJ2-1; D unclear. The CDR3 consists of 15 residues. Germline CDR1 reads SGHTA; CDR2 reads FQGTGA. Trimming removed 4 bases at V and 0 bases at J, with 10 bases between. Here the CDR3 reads CASSSRAASYNEQFF. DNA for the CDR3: TGTGCCAGCAGCTCCCGGGCGGCCTCCTACAATGAGCAGTTCTTC.

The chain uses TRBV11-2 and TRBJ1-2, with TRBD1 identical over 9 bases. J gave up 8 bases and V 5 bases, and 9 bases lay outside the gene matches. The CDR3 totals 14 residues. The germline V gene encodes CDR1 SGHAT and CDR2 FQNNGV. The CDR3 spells CASSPRTGEGGYTF. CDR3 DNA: TGTGCCAGCAGCCCCAGGACAGGGGAGGGAGGCTACACCTTC.

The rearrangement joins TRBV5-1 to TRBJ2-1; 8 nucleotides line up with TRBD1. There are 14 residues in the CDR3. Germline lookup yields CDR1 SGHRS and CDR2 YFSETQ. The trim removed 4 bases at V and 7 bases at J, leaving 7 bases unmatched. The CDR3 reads CASSLWTGFNEQFF. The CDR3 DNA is TGCGCCAGCAGCCTCTGGACAGGGTTTAATGAGCAGTTCTTC.

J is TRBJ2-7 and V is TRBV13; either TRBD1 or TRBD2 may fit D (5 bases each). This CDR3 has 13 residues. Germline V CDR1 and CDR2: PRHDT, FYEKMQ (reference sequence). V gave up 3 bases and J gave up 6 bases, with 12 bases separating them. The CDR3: CASSFQGRGEQYF. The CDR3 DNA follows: TGTGCCAGCAGCTTCCAGGGTCGGGGCGAGCAGTACTTC.

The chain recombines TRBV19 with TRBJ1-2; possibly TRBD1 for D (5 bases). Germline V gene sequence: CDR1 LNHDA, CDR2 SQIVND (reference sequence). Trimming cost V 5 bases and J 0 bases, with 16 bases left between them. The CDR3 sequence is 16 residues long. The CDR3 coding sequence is TGTGCCAGTAGTTTAGTGGACACATTAGCTAACTATGGCTACACCTTC. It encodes CASSLVDTLANYGYTF. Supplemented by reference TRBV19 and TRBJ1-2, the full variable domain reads DGGITQSPKYLFRKEGQNVTLSCEQNLNHDAMYWYRQDPGQGLRLIYYSQIVNDFQKGDIAEGYSVSREKKESFPLTVTSAQKNPTAFYLCASSLVDTLANYGYTFGSGTRLTVV.

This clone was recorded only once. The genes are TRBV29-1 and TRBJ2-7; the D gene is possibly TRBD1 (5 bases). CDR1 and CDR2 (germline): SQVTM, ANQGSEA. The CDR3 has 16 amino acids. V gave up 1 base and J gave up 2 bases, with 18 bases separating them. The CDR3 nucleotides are TGCAGCGTTGAAGGCTGGCGCACAGGCTTAGCCTACGAGCAGTACTTC. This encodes CSVEGWRTGLAYEQYF.

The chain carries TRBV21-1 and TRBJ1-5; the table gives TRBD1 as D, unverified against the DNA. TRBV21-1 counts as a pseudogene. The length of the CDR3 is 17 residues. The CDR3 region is CASSSRDREIEEQPQHF. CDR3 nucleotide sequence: TGTGCCAGCAGCTCCCGGGACAGGGAAATAGAAGAACAGCCCCAGCATTTT.

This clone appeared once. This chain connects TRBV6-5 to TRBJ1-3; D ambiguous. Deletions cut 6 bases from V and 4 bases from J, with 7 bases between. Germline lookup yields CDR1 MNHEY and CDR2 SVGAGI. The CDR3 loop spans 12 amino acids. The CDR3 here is CASRGPGNTIYF. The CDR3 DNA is TGTGCCAGCAGGGGTCCGGGAAACACCATATATTTT.

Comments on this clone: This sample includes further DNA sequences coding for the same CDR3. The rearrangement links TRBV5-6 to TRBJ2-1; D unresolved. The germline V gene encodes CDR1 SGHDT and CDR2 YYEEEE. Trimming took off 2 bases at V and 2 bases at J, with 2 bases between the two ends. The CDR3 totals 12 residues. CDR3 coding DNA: TGTGCCAGCAGCTTCACCTACAATGAGCAGTTCTTC. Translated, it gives CASSFTYNEQFF.

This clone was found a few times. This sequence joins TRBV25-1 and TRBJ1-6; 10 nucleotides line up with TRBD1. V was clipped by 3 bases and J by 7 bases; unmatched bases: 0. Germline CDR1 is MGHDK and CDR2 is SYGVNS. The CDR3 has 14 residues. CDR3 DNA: TGTGCCAGCAGTGAGGGACAGGGGAATTCACCCCTCCACTTT. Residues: CASSEGQGNSPLHF.

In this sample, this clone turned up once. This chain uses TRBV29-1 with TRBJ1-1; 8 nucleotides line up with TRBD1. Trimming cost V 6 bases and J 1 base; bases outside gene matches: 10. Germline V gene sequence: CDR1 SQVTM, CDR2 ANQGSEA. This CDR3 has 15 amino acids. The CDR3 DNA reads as TGCAGCGTCGTAGACAGGGGATGGGAGAACACTGAAGCTTTCTTT. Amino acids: CSVVDRGWENTEAFF.

CDR3 bases: TGTGCCAGTAGTATTTCAGCGGCAGGGCTTCAATGGGATGGCTACACCTTC. Its translation is CASSISAAGLQWDGYTF. The chain has TRBV19 and TRBJ1-2; D perhaps matches TRBD1 (5 bases). In germline, CDR1 is LNHDA, CDR2 SQIVND (reference sequence). This CDR3 has 17 residues. The ends were cut back, 3 bases at V and 6 bases at J, with 23 bases in the middle.